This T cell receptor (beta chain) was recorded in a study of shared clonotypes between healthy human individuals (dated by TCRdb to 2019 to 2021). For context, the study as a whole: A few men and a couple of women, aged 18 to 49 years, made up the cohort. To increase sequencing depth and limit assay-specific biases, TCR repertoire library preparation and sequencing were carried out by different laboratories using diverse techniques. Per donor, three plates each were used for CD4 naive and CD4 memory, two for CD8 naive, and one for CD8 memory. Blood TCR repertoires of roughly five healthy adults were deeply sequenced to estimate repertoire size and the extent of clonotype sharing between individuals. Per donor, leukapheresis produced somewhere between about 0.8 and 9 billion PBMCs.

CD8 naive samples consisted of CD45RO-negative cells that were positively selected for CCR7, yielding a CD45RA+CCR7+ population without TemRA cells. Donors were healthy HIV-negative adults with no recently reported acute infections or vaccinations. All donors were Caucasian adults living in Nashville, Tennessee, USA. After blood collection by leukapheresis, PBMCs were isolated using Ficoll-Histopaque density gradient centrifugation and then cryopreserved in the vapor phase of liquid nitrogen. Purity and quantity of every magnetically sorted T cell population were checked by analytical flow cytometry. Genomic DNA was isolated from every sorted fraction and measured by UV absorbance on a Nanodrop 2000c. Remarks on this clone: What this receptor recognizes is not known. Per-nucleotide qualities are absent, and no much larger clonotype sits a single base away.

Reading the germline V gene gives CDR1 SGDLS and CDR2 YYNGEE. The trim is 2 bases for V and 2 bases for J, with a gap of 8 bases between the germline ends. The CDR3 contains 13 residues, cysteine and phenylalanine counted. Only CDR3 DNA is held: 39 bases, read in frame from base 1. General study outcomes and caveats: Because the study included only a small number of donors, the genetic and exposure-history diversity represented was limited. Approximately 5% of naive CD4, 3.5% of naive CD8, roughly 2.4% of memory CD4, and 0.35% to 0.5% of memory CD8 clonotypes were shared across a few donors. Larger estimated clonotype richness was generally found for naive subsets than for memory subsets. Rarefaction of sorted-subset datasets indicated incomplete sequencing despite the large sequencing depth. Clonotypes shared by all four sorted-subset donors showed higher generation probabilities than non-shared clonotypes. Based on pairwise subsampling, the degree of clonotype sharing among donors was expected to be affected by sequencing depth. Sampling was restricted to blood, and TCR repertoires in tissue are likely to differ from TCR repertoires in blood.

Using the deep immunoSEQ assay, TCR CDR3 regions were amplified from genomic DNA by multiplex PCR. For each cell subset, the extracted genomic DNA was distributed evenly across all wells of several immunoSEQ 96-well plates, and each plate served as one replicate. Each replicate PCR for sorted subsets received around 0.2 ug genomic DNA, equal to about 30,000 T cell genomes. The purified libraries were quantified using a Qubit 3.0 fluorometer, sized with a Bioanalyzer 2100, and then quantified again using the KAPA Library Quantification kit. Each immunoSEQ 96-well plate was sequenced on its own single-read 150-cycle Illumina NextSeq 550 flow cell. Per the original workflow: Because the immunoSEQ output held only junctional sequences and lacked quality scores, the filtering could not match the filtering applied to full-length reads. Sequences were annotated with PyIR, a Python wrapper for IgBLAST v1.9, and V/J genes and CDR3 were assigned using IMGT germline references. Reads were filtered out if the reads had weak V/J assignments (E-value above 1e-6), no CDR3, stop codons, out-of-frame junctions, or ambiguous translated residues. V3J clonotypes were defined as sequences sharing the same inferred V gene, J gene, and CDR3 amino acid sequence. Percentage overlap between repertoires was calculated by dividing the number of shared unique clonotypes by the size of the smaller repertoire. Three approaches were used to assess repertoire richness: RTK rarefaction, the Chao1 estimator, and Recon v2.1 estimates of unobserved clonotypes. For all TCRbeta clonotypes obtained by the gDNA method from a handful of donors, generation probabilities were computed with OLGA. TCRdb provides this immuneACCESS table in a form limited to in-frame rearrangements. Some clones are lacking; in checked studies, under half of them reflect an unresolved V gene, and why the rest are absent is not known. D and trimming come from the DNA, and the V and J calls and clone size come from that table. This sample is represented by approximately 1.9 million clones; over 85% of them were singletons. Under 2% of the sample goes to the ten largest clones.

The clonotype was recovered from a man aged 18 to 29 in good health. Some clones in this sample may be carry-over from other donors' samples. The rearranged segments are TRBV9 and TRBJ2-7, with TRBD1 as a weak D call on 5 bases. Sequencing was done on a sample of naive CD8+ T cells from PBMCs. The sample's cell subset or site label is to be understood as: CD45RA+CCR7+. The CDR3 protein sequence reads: CASSVKDTYEQYF. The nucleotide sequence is TGTGCCAGCAGCGTTAAGGACACCTACGAGCAGTACTTC.